The clone carrying this TCR beta chain was found a few times. Antigen specificity is unknown. The data were taken from a study of T-cell memory formation after mild COVID-19. Barcoded TCR alpha and TCR beta cDNA libraries with UMIs came from 5'RACE using constant-segment primers. TCRdb re-called the 5' RACE reads through MiXCR, storing one row per CDR3 protein. Of around 310,000 distinct CDR3 sequences listed, 20% to 25% are singletons. Study conclusions and caveats: Specificity for SARS-CoV-2 was not confirmed among the second-wave clones peaking on day 37.

Sequences were obtained from PBMCs or a T cell subset sorted from them (not recorded which). The TCR sequence derives from a man younger than 35 who had mild COVID-19 (a few samples of this study predate the infection). Cell type and time point are not known.

The CDR3 here is CASSYSSPEAFF. The CDR3, as DNA: TGTGCCAGCAGTTACTCGAGTCCTGAAGCTTTCTTT. The chain carries TRBV6-2 or TRBV6-3 and TRBJ1-1; the D is unclear. Germline-derived CDR1 and CDR2 are MNHEY and SVGEGT. The V end was cut by 0 bases, the J end by 6 bases, with 5 bases between. The CDR3 length is 12 residues.